The entry below gives a single TCR beta chain sequence along with its context. Its binding antigen is unknown. The record has no base qualities; no much larger clone is one base away. The sample belongs to a study of OX40 agonist ivuxolimab in advanced cancers. Context from the whole study: Ivuxolimab, which targeted the costimulatory receptor OX40 (CD134), was an agonistic, fully human IgG2 monoclonal antibody. Peripheral TCRbeta sequencing was intended to test whether TCR sequence diversity was altered and clonal T-cell expansion was caused by ivuxolimab. Partial responses occurred in three dose-escalation patients: two with cutaneous melanoma and one with hepatocellular carcinoma. In the dose-escalation cohort, 70% to 90% of patients were male, and the mean age was approximately 60 years with a range of roughly 20 to 80. The paper reports the monotherapy dose-escalation portion (N of about 50 patients) of the phase I ivuxolimab trial. Intravenous ivuxolimab was administered to patients every 2 weeks at six dose levels: 0.01, 0.1, 0.3, 1.5, 3 and 10 mg/kg. Prior anti-PD-1, anti-PD-L1 or anti-CTLA-4 therapy was permitted, and roughly two fifths of dose-escalation patients had received checkpoint inhibitors. Of the roughly 52 dose-escalation patients, hepatocellular carcinoma was present in around 20, melanoma in around 15, renal cell carcinoma in 9 and head and neck cancer in 9.

The trial excluded patients who had a history of autoimmune disease or were on systemic immunosuppression. Peripheral blood for TCR sequencing was drawn from every dose cohort at baseline, at cycle 4 day 1 and at cycle 7 day 1. The samples were taken from a phase I, first-in-human, multicenter, open-label dose-escalation trial of ivuxolimab. The trial enrolled adults with locally advanced or metastatic head and neck squamous cell, hepatocellular, melanoma or renal cell carcinoma. Before TCR sequencing, CD4+ T cells and CD8+ T cells were sorted from peripheral blood as separate populations. Genomic DNA was isolated from the sorted cells so that the TCRbeta CDR3 region could be sequenced. The immunoSEQ Assay was used for sequencing of TCRbeta CDR3 regions. TCRdb took over this immuneACCESS table, retaining in-frame rearrangements with V and J assigned. Such tables are incomplete; in checked studies, under half of the missing clones stem from an unresolved V gene, and the remainder is unexplained. In this sample the table shows under 40,000 clones, roughly 79% of which occur a single time. About 20% of the sample is taken by the ten largest.

What the work shows at the level of the full study, not this receptor alone: The antigen specificity of the clonally expanded peripheral T cells was not determined. Clonal expansion of both CD4+ and CD8+ blood T cells was observed from baseline to week 6 at doses 0.1 to 3.0 mg/kg. In the 0.1-3.0 mg/kg groups, partial responders were among the patients with the lowest normalized peripheral clonal expansion, particularly in CD8+ T cells. Low levels of normalized T-cell clonal expansion were also seen in some patients who did not respond. After ivuxolimab, more expanded clones were found on average in CD8+ T cells than in CD4+ T cells.

The cysteine opens and the phenylalanine closes a CDR3 of 13 amino acids. Only CDR3 DNA remains: 39 bases, in frame from the first base. The germline V gene yields LGHNA for CDR1 and YSLEER for CDR2. The V and J ends are trimmed by 5 bases and 5 bases, leaving 9 bases between them. The input for sequencing was CD4+ or CD8+ T cells sorted from blood, taken in a trial of the OX40 agonist ivuxolimab. The TCR originated in an adult with an advanced solid tumor such as melanoma, head and neck, liver or kidney cancer. The rearranged chain carries TRBV4-3 and TRBJ1-4; confidence is insufficient to name the D gene. The CDR3 loop reads CASSKVSNEKLFF. DNA sequence: TGCGCCAGCAGCAAAGTGAGCAATGAAAAACTGTTTTTT.